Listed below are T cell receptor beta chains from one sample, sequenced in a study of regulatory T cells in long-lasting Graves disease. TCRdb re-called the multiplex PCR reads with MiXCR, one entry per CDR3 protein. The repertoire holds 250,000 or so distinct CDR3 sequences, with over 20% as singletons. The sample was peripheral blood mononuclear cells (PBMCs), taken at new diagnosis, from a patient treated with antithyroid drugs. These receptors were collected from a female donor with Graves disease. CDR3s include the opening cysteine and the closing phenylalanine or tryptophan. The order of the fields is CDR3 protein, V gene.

CDR3aa: CASRIGTVGNSPLHF
v_gene: TRBV27

CDR3aa: CASSYLGQAPRNF
v_gene: TRBV6-5

CDR3aa: CASRRDSYEQYF
v_gene: TRBV2

CDR3aa: CASSGTLTFYNEQFF
v_gene: TRBV5-4

CDR3aa: CASSFLASGGAFADTQYF
v_gene: TRBV7-2

CDR3aa: CASSYPGTAVEQYF
v_gene: TRBV6-2/TRBV6-3

CDR3aa: CAISDFLADPYEQYF
v_gene: TRBV10-3

CDR3aa: CSVESPAGGEGTDTQYF
v_gene: TRBV29-1

CDR3aa: CASWRASGGADTQYF
v_gene: TRBV12-3/TRBV12-4

CDR3aa: CSAATRLSGGNEQFF
v_gene: TRBV20-1

CDR3aa: CASSFGGSGSARSYNEQFF
v_gene: TRBV7-2

CDR3aa: CASSSEGKLAGKETQYF
v_gene: TRBV12-3/TRBV12-4

CDR3aa: CASTPWGAGGYTF
v_gene: TRBV6-2/TRBV6-3

CDR3aa: CATSGGVNQYF
v_gene: TRBV24-1

CDR3aa: CSARPGRDQPQHF
v_gene: TRBV20-1